This T cell receptor beta chain was observed in a study of T cells in Graves' hyperthyroidism and ophthalmopathy. Study background: Before any treatment, at initial diagnosis, peripheral blood was collected.

From RNA transcripts, TCR beta CDR3 regions were amplified. TCR CDR3 underwent first-round RT-PCR with the HTBI primer set. TCRdb ran MiXCR on the multiplex PCR reads and lists one entry per CDR3 protein. The data hold 600,000 or so distinct CDR3 sequences, with about a sixth observed a single time. This clonotype was picked up many times. Diagnosing involved the use of clinical symptoms, serum thyroxine and TRAb, thyroid ultrasound and orbital computed tomography. The CDR3 is 14 residues long. V was shortened by 3 bases and J by 0 bases, with 6 bases between the two germline ends. Germline V CDR1 and CDR2: LGHDT, YNNKEL (reference sequence).

The chain employs TRBV3-1 and TRBJ2-1; D is ambiguous. Sequencing was done on a sample of blood. This receptor was identified in a woman aged 25 to 39 with Graves' hyperthyroidism. CDR3 in DNA: TGTGCCAGCAGCCAGTTTAGCTCCTACAATGAGCAGTTCTTC. It encodes CASSQFSSYNEQFF.